These 2 T cell receptor beta chains share one sample of origin, sequenced in a study of OX40 agonist ivuxolimab in advanced cancers. The method was the immunoSEQ multiplex PCR assay. TCRdb retrieved this table from immuneACCESS and kept in-frame rearrangements only. Not all clones are present; in checked studies, unresolved V genes account for under half, and no reason is known for the remainder. The sample table holds over 20,000 clones, of which approximately 84% were seen once. The ten largest clones add up to roughly 30% of the sample. Sequenced material: CD4+ or CD8+ T cells sorted from blood, taken in a trial of the OX40 agonist ivuxolimab. The source is an adult with an advanced solid tumor such as melanoma, head and neck, liver or kidney cancer.

This clone was observed a single time. The chain recombines TRBV4-1 with TRBJ1-2, with 10 bases lining up with TRBD1. The CDR3 spans 16 residues. V lost 2 bases to trimming and J lost 7 bases; unmatched junction nucleotides: 10. Germline V lookup: CDR1 MGHRA, CDR2 YSYEKL. In nucleotides, the CDR3 is TGCGCCAGCAGCCAAACTCCGGGACAGGGGTCTTTTGGCTACACCTTC. This sequence encodes CASSQTPGQGSFGYTF.

The genes are TRBV5-4 and TRBJ2-7, with D perhaps matching TRBD2 (6 bases). Trimming pared 4 bases from V and 0 bases from J, leaving 20 bases between. This CDR3 is 17 amino acids long. In germline, CDR1 is SGHNT, CDR2 YYREEE (reference sequence). The CDR3 loop is CASSRYAGPSPSYEQYF. As DNA, the CDR3 is TGTGCCAGCAGCCGGTATGCGGGGCCTAGTCCCTCCTACGAGCAGTACTTC. The entire variable domain, with the rest obtained from reference TRBV5-4 and TRBJ2-7, is as follows: ETGVTQSPTHLIKTRGQQVTLRCSSQSGHNTVSWYQQALGQGPQFIFQYYREEENGRGNFPPRFSGLQFPNYSSELNVNALELDDSALYLCASSRYAGPSPSYEQYFGPGTRLTVT.